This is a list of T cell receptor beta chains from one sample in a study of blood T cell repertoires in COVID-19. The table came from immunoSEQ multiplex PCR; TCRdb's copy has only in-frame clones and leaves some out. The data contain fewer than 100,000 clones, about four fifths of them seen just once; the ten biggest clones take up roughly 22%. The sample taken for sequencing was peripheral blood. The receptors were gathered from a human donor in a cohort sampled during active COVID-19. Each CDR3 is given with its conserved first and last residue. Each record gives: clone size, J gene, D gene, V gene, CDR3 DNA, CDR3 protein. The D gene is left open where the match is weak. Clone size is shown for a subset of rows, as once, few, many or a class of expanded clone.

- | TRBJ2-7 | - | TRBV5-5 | TGTGCCAGCAGCTTGATTAACGCGTTGTACGAGCAGTACTTC | CASSLINALYEQYF
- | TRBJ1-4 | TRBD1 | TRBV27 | TGTGCCAGCGGTAGGGGCAGGGGGCGCAGGGCTAATGAAAAACTGTTTTTT | CASGRGRGRRANEKLFF
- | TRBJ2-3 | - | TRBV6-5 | TGTGCCAGCAGATATGGTTCGGGGGTGGCAGATACGCAGTATTTT | CASRYGSGVADTQYF
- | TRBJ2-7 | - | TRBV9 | TGTGCCAGCAGCAATACGGCGGCGGGCTCCTACGAGCAGTACTTC | CASSNTAAGSYEQYF
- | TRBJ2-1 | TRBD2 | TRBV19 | TGTGCCAGTAATAGCGGGAGTCCCTACAATGAGCAGTTCTTC | CASNSGSPYNEQFF
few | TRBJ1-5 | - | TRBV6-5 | TGTGCCAGCTCCAGGGGTGGCAATCAGCCCCAGCATTTT | CASSRGGNQPQHF
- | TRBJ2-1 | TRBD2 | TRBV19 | TGTGCCAGTAGTAGGGGACTAGCGGACTCCTACAATGAGCAGTTCTTC | CASSRGLADSYNEQFF
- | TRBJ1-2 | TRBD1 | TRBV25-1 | TGTGCCAGCACCCCTGGGGGGACAGTCTATGGCTACACCTTC | CASTPGGTVYGYTF
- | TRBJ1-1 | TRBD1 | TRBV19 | TGTGCCAGTAGTATAGGATCGGACAGGGGGCGAACTGAAGCTTTCTTT | CASSIGSDRGRTEAFF
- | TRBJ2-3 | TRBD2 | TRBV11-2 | TGTGCCAGCAGCGCAAGCGGGAGGGCGACAGATACGCAGTATTTT | CASSASGRATDTQYF
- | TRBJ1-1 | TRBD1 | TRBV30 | TGTGCCTTTGGACAGGGCGTTCAAGCTTTCTTT | CAFGQGVQAFF
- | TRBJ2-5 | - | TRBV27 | TGTGCCAGCAGCCAGAAGACCCAGTACTTC | CASSQKTQYF
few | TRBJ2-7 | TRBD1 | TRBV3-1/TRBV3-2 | TGTGCCAGCAGCCAAGTACCCGGGACAGGGAGGGCAGGGTCCTACGAGCAGTACTTC | CASSQVPGTGRAGSYEQYF
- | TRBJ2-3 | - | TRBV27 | TGTGCCAGCAGTTTTAGAGTAATAGAAAATACAGATACGCAGTATTTT | CASSFRVIENTDTQYF
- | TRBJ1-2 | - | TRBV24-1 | TGTGCCACCACCCAAACATCGATAAACTATGGCTACACCTTC | CATTQTSINYGYTF
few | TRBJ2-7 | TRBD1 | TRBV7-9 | TGTGCCAGCAGCTCCGACAGGGGTCCCTCCTACGAGCAGTACTTC | CASSSDRGPSYEQYF
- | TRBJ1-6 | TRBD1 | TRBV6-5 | TGTGCCAGCAGAGGACAGGGTTGGGATTCACCCCTCCACTTT | CASRGQGWDSPLHF
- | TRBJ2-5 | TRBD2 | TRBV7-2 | TGTGCCAGCAGCTTAGCAGCGGGAGAAGAGACCCAGTACTTC | CASSLAAGEETQYF
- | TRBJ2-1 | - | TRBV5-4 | TGTGCCAGCAGCCCTAGCGAAACCCCCTACAATGAGCAGTTCTTC | CASSPSETPYNEQFF
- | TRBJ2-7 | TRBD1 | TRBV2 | TGTGCCAGCATGGGCAGGGGGCAGATCGAGCAGTACTTC | CASMGRGQIEQYF
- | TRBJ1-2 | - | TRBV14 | TGTGCCAGCAGTTCCAGGGCCAACTATGGCTACACCTTC | CASSSRANYGYTF
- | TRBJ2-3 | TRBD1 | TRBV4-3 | TGCGCCAGCAGCCGGACAGGGGGCACAGATACGCAGTATTTT | CASSRTGGTDTQYF
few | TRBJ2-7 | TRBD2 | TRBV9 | TGTGCCAGCAGCACTGGGACTAGCGGGAGCTTCGAGCAGTACTTC | CASSTGTSGSFEQYF
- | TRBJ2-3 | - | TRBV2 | TGTGCCAGCAGTTACAACACAGATACGCAGTATTTT | CASSYNTDTQYF
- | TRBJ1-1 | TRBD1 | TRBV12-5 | TGTGCTAGTGGTTTGGAACGACAGGGCTACACTGAAGCTTTCTTT | CASGLERQGYTEAFF
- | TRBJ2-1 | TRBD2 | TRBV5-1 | TGCGCCAGCAGCCCCGGACTAGCGGTTGAGCAGTTCTTC | CASSPGLAVEQFF
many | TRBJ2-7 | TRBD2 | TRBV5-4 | TGTGCCAGCAGCTACGGGACTAGCCTCGGCGAGCAGTACTTC | CASSYGTSLGEQYF
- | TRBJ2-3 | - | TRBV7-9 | TGTGCCAGCAGCTTGGGAGGTGCCGGAGATACGCAGTATTTT | CASSLGGAGDTQYF
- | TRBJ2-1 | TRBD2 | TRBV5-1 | TGCGCCAGCAGCTTGTTGGCGGGAGGGTTTTCAAATGAGCAGTTCTTC | CASSLLAGGFSNEQFF
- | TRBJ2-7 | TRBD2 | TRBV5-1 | TGCGCCAGCAGCCGGCAAAGAATAGCGGGAGGGCCGTTAGACGAGCAGTACTTC | CASSRQRIAGGPLDEQYF
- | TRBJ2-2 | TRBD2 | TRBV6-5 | TGTGCCAGCAGCAGCGGGGGAAACACCGGGGAGCTGTTTTTT | CASSSGGNTGELFF
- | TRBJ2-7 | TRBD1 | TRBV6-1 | TGTGCCAGCAGTGAAGCGGTTGGACAGGGGATATACGAGCAGTACTTC | CASSEAVGQGIYEQYF